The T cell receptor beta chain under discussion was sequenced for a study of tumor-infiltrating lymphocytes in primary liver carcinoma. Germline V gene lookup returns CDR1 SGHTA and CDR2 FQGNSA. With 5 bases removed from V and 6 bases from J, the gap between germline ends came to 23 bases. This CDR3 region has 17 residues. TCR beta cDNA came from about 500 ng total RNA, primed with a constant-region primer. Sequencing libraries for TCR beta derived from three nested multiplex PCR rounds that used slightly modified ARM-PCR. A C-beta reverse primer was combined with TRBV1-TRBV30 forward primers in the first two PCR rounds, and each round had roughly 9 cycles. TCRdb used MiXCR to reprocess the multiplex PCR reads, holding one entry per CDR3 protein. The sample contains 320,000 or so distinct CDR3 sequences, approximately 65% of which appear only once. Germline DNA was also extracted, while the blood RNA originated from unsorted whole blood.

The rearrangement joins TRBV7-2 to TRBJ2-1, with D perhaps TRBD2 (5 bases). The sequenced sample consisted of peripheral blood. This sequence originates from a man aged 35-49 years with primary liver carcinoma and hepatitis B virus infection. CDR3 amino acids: CASSLPGGGLAPNEQFF. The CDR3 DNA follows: TGTGCCAGCAGCCTCCCGGGTGGTGGCCTAGCCCCCAATGAGCAGTTCTTC.